Following are 24 T cell receptor beta chains from one sample sequenced in a study of regulatory T cells in long-lasting Graves disease. Construction of the TCR beta libraries employed iRepertoire HTBI primers in conjunction with Arm-PCR of CDR3 regions. TCRdb re-derived calls from the multiplex PCR reads in MiXCR, one entry per CDR3 protein. The table includes more than 300,000 distinct CDR3 sequences, 15% to 20% detected once. Time point indicated: newly diagnosed GD, antithyroid drugs for less than 3 months. Isolated PBMC RNA provided the starting material for the TCR library. A further study also used this sample, focusing on T cells in Graves' hyperthyroidism and ophthalmopathy.

The specimen comprised peripheral blood mononuclear cells (PBMCs), sampled at new diagnosis, from a patient treated with antithyroid drugs. Source of these receptors: a woman aged 18 to 35 with Graves disease.

This clonotype was counted between two and nine times. The chain is built from TRBV6-1 and TRBJ2-3; 9 bases line up with TRBD2. The CDR3 is 17 amino acids. V lost 5 bases and J lost 3; bases outside the gene matches: 12. The germline gives CDR1 MNHNS, CDR2 SASEGT. The CDR3 bases are TGTGCCAGCAGTCAGCAAGCGACTAGCGGAATAACAGATACGCAGTATTTT. It codes for CASSQQATSGITDTQYF.

V gene TRBV19 combines with J gene TRBJ2-1, with 11 positions matching TRBD1. The ends lost 3 bases at V and 5 bases at J; junction bases unmatched: 6. This CDR3 spans 16 amino acids. CDR1 is LNHDA and CDR2 is SQIVND in the germline V gene (reference sequence). CDR3 residues: CASSMLQDRGHNEQFF. In DNA, the CDR3 is TGTGCCAGTAGTATGCTTCAGGACAGGGGGCACAATGAGCAGTTCTTC.

Worth noting for this clonotype: A far larger clone is one nucleotide away, so this likely arose from a read error. This sequence joins TRBV12-3 or TRBV12-4 and TRBJ2-3; possible D gene TRBD2, 6 bases. Gene TRBJ2-5 matches the end of the DNA better, so the J call may be wrong. The CDR3 covers 14 residues. CDR3 DNA sequence: TGTGCCAGCAGAGGGACTTACGGCACGGAGGCCCAGTACTTC. It codes for CASRGTYGTEAQYF.

This chain connects TRBV5-1 to TRBJ1-2; D possibly corresponds to TRBD1 (6 bases). The CDR3 loop spans 14 amino acids. The germline gives CDR1 SGHRS, CDR2 YFSETQ. V lost 3 bases and J lost 2, with 11 bases in between. The CDR3 sequence: CASSSRGVNYGYTF. In DNA form, the CDR3 reads TGCGCCAGCAGCTCGAGGGGGGTGAACTATGGCTACACCTTC.

On this clonotype: A far larger clone is one nucleotide away, so this likely arose from a read error. The chain combines TRBV14 with TRBJ2-1; TRBD2 matches at 10 bases. Germline-derived CDR1 and CDR2 are SGHDN and FVKESK. This CDR3 has 18 amino acids. The CDR3 region has the DNA TGTGCCAACAGCCCCCGGGGACTAGCGCCTACTGAGCGGAATGAGCAGTTCTTC. This sequence encodes CANSPRGLAPTERNEQFF.

In this sample, this clonotype turned up many times. This sequence joins TRBV28 and TRBJ2-1; possibly TRBD2 for D (6 bases). This CDR3 comprises 16 residues. Germline assignment: CDR1 MDHEN and CDR2 SYDVKM. Trimming removed 6 bases at V and 9 bases at J, with 24 bases between. Written as DNA, the CDR3 is TGTGCCAGCAGCCAACCTCGAGGTAGCGGACACACTGAGCAGTTCTTC. Its protein product is CASSQPRGSGHTEQFF.

This clonotype was counted many times. One end of the junction is discordant with germline, which a read error may explain. This sequence joins TRBV5-1 and TRBJ2-1; TRBD2 matches 13 bases. Germline loops: CDR1 SGHRS, CDR2 YFSETQ. The CDR3 has 17 residues. In nucleotides, the CDR3 is TGTGCCAGCAGCCCTGGACTAGCGGGGGTTCTTTACAATGAGCAGTTCTTC. Amino acids: CASSPGLAGVLYNEQFF.

CDR3 loop: CASSILVGEAFF. The CDR3 DNA follows: TGTGCCAGTAGTATCTTGGTGGGTGAAGCTTTCTTT. The chain employs TRBV19 and TRBJ1-1; D is unclear. The germline gives CDR1 LNHDA, CDR2 SQIVND (reference sequence). The V gene lost 3 bases and the J gene lost 7 bases, with 9 bases spanning the gap. This CDR3 is 12 amino acids long.

This clonotype was observed many times. The J gene is TRBJ2-1, the V gene TRBV3-1; 9 bases are shared with TRBD2. The CDR3 runs to 14 residues. V gave up 4 bases and J gave up 2 bases; unmatched junction bases: 0. Germline loops: CDR1 LGHDT, CDR2 YNNKEL (reference sequence). The CDR3 loop is CASSPSGTYNEQFF. The DNA of the CDR3 is TGTGCCAGCAGCCCTAGCGGGACCTACAATGAGCAGTTCTTC.

Many counts were recorded for this clonotype. This chain joins TRBV12-3 or TRBV12-4 and TRBJ2-3, with 7 nucleotides matching TRBD1. V shed 3 bases and J 6 bases; nucleotides not matched to a gene: 12. This CDR3 spans 16 amino acids. The CDR3 sequence is CASSLEIGQVGDTQYF. The CDR3 region has the DNA TGTGCCAGCAGTTTGGAAATTGGACAGGTCGGGGATACGCAGTATTTT.

This clonotype has ten or more counts. The chain combines TRBV27 with TRBJ2-7; D is uncertain. The CDR3 has 12 amino acids. Between the trimmed V and J ends, which lost 1 base and 5 bases, there was a span of 6 bases. CDR1 is MNHEY, CDR2 SMNVEV, per germline (reference sequence). Here the CDR3 reads CASSLLGNEQYF. CDR3 DNA sequence: TGTGCCAGCAGTTTATTGGGGAACGAGCAGTACTTC.

The gene calls are TRBV12-5 and TRBJ2-4; D not resolved. The CDR3 runs 16 residues. V lost 5 bases and J lost 0, with 14 bases in between. CDR1 LGHNT and CDR2 FRNRAP come from the germline V gene. The chain's CDR3 is CASGPPYRLAKNIQYF. CDR3 nucleotides: TGTGCTAGTGGTCCCCCTTACCGCCTAGCCAAAAACATTCAGTACTTC.

This clonotype was seen many times. The V and J genes are TRBV28 and TRBJ2-5; 8 nucleotides align to TRBD2. CDR3 length equals 14 residues. Germline V gives CDR1 MDHEN, CDR2 SYDVKM. Germline trimming cut 7 bases from V and 6 bases from J; bases unmatched to any gene: 10. The CDR3, as DNA: TGTGCCAGCATCTCGAGCGGGGGTTTTCAGACCCAGTACTTC. Translating it yields CASISSGGFQTQYF. Variable domain in full (rest from reference TRBV28 and TRBJ2-5): DVKVTQSSRYLVKRTGEKVFLECVQDMDHENMFWYRQDPGLGLRLIYFSYDVKMKEKGDIPEGYSVSREKKERFSLILESASTNQTSMYLCASISSGGFQTQYFGPGTRLLVL.

This clonotype was recorded a few times. This sequence joins TRBV27 and TRBJ1-1; D gene uncertain. The CDR3 spans 12 residues. CDR1 MNHEY and CDR2 SMNVEV come from the germline V gene (reference sequence). The ends were cut back, 7 bases at V and 1 base at J, with 7 bases in the middle. CDR3 bases: TGTGCCAGCATGGTGGGGAACACTGAAGCTTTCTTT. Translation: CASMVGNTEAFF.

The table lists this clonotype with a few counts. The rearrangement joins TRBV5-1 to TRBJ1-3; D possibly corresponds to TRBD1 (5 bases). Germline V gene lookup returns CDR1 SGHRS and CDR2 YFSETQ. V lost 4 bases and J 1 base, leaving 12 bases between the germline ends. The CDR3 loop spans 15 amino acids. This CDR3 is CASSEYGGSGNTIYF. CDR3 nucleotide sequence: TGCGCCAGCAGCGAGTATGGGGGATCTGGAAACACCATATATTTT.

This rearrangement joins TRBV11-2 to TRBJ1-2, with 8 bases lining up with TRBD1. The CDR3 loop spans 17 amino acids. With V trimmed by 3 bases and J by 8 bases, 17 bases remained unmatched. Germline-derived CDR1 and CDR2 are SGHAT and FQNNGV. CDR3 coding DNA: TGTGCCAGCAGCTTCTCGCGGGGGTTTGGGACAGGATACGGCTACACCTTC. The encoded protein is CASSFSRGFGTGYGYTF.

This clonotype was seen only a few times. The chain links TRBV6-1 to TRBJ1-2, with D possibly being TRBD1 (6 bases). This CDR3 is 15 amino acids long. V lost 7 bases and J lost 4, with 19 bases in between. In germline, CDR1 is MNHNS, CDR2 SASEGT. This chain's CDR3 is CASKGQAGESYGYTF. The CDR3 coding sequence is TGTGCCAGCAAAGGTCAAGCAGGGGAATCCTATGGCTACACCTTC.

The V and J genes are TRBV9 and TRBJ2-3; 10 positions agree with TRBD2. The germline V gene has CDR1 SGDLS and CDR2 YYNGEE. The CDR3 totals 16 residues. The V gene end was trimmed by 2 bases and the J gene end by 1 base; junction bases not matched to a gene: 4. The CDR3 DNA reads TGTGCCAGCAGCGTTGGGACTAGCGAAGGCACAGATACGCAGTATTTT. Amino acids: CASSVGTSEGTDTQYF.

In this sample, this clonotype turned up many times. This sequence joins TRBV20-1 and TRBJ1-1, with D perhaps TRBD1 (5 bases). Germline V gene data show CDR1 as DFQATT and CDR2 as SNEGSKA (reference sequence). CDR3 size: 12 residues. The germline V and J ends were trimmed by 3 bases and 3 bases, with 8 bases remaining between them. The CDR3 sequence is CSARSRDTEAFF. The CDR3 coding sequence is TGCAGTGCTAGGTCCAGGGACACTGAAGCTTTCTTT.

As regards this clonotype: A much larger clonotype is one base distant, so this may be a read error. This chain links TRBV7-9 with TRBJ1-2, with D perhaps matching TRBD1 (5 bases). Trimming took 5 bases from V and 3 from J, leaving 10 bases between them. This CDR3 region has 13 residues. Per germline, CDR1 SEHNR and CDR2 FQNEAQ (reference sequence). CDR3 in amino acids: CASSRQTDYGYTF. The CDR3 DNA reads TGTGCCAGCAGCCGACAGACTGACTATGGCTACACCTTC.

The J gene is TRBJ1-2, the V gene TRBV11-2, with D tentatively TRBD1 (5 bases). Deletions cut 3 bases from V and 8 bases from J, with 16 bases between. Germline CDR1 reads SGHAT; CDR2 reads FQNNGV. This CDR3 contains 14 residues. The CDR3 DNA follows: TGTGCCAGCAGCTTGGACCGGGACGCTGGGGGCTACACCTTC. Its translation: CASSLDRDAGGYTF.

A remark on this clonotype: A much more abundant neighbour one base away suggests this may be a read error. The chain employs TRBV6-9 and TRBJ2-1, with 8 bases lining up with TRBD2. Unmatched junction bases numbered 16, after V lost 3 bases and J lost 12 bases. This CDR3 region has 16 residues. Per the germline V gene, CDR1 is MNHGY and CDR2 is SVAAGI. CDR3 region: CASSYFAGGPEAVQFF. In DNA form, the CDR3 reads TGTGCCAGCAGTTACTTTGCGGGAGGCCCCGAGGCTGTGCAGTTCTTC.

V gene TRBV11-2 combines with J gene TRBJ2-6; 7 bases line up with TRBD1. CDR1 is SGHAT and CDR2 is FQNNGV in the germline V gene. With V trimmed by 5 bases and J by 0 bases, 7 bases remained unmatched. This CDR3 has 17 amino acids. CDR3 loop: CASSQGQAPSGANVLTF. CDR3 in DNA: TGTGCCAGCAGCCAAGGACAGGCGCCCTCTGGGGCCAACGTCCTGACTTTC.

This clonotype was seen only a few times. CDR3 residues: CASSLGDKLFF. The CDR3 DNA reads TGTGCCAGCAGTTTAGGTGATAAACTGTTTTTT. The chain joins TRBV6-5 to TRBJ1-4, with D hard to call. The V end lost 4 bases, the J end lost 11 bases, and 8 bases lay between the germline ends. The CDR3 has 11 residues. CDR1 and CDR2 (germline): MNHEY, SVGAGI.